Included here is one T cell receptor beta chain sequence, with context. The antigen is undetermined. This entry belongs to a study of cytomegalovirus exposure and HLA in healthy donors. General study points: According to an earlier analysis, most TCR beta V segments yielded productive rearrangements about 90% or about 30% of the time.

13 Jbeta primers and 60 Vbeta primers were used for the PCR. The table came from immunoSEQ multiplex PCR; TCRdb's copy has only in-frame clones and leaves some out. The sample shows 64,000 or so clones, roughly 85% of them seen only once. V shed 0 bases and J 1 base; nucleotides not matched to a gene: 0. The CDR3 spans 15 residues. CDR1 and CDR2 (germline): SGDLS, YYNGEE. Sequenced sample: PBMCs. This TCR derives from a female donor in good health and CMV-seronegative. V usage is TRBV9 and J usage is TRBJ2-2, with TRBD2 identical over 7 bases. The CDR3 loop reads CASSVASGNTGELFF. The CDR3 nucleotides are TGTGCCAGCAGCGTAGCTAGCGGGAACACCGGGGAGCTGTTTTTT.